This TCR beta chain comes out of a study of shared clonotypes between healthy human individuals. Profiled with immunoSEQ multiplex PCR; TCRdb holds only in-frame clones, not every one. The table lists hundreds of thousands of clones, around 78% of them singletons. V gave up 7 bases and J gave up 3 bases, with 22 bases separating them. CDR3 length equals 17 residues. CDR1 and CDR2 from the germline V gene are MDHEN and SYDVKM. The rearrangement uses TRBV28 and TRBJ1-3, with D perhaps TRBD1 (5 bases). This receptor was obtained from a woman in her thirties or forties in good health. Some clones in this sample may be carry-over from other donors' samples. Sample: PBMCs. The CDR3, as DNA: TGTGCCAGCACCGTTTCCGGGGGGACCCGCCATGGAAACACCATATATTTT. It is translated as CASTVSGGTRHGNTIYF.